The 19 T cell receptor beta chains listed next were all sequenced from one sample in a study of blood T cell repertoires in COVID-19. Assay: immunoSEQ multiplex PCR; the TCRdb copy retains only in-frame clones and omits some. Here the sample spans about 240,000 clones, over 75% being singletons. The sample comprised peripheral blood. These receptors all come from a man aged 45-60 years with COVID-19, enrolled during active disease.

This clone was counted only a few times. This chain uses TRBV7-6 with TRBJ1-6, with D uncertain. The CDR3 is 13 amino acids. V shed 3 bases and J shed 8 bases, with 8 bases lying between them. The V gene's germline CDR1 is SGHVS and CDR2 FNYEAQ. The CDR3 DNA reads TGTGCCAGCAGCTTCGGCGGGGATTCACCCCTCCACTTT. The encoded protein is CASSFGGDSPLHF.

This clone is a singleton in its sample. The chain recombines TRBV3-1 (or the pseudogene TRBV3-2) with TRBJ2-2; perhaps TRBD2 as D (5 bases). Germline V gives CDR1 LGHDT, CDR2 YNNKEL (reference sequence). The CDR3 is made up of 14 amino acids. The V gene lost 6 bases and the J gene lost 1 base, with 9 bases spanning the gap. As DNA, the CDR3 is TGTGCCAGCAGGGGAGAGGAGAACACCGGGGAGCTGTTTTTT. Translation gives CASRGEENTGELFF.

Turning to this clone: Distinct nucleotide sequences in the sample also encode this CDR3. The CDR3 DNA is TGCGCCAGCAGCTTAGGGACAGGGCCAAATCAGCCCCAGCATTTT. It codes for CASSLGTGPNQPQHF. The chain couples TRBV5-1 to TRBJ1-5, with TRBD1 matching 9 bases. Germline lookup yields CDR1 SGHRS and CDR2 YFSETQ. V shed 2 bases, J shed 4 bases, and the junction held 4 bases outside the gene matches. The CDR3 has 15 amino acids.

V is TRBV28 and J is TRBJ2-1; 13 bases match TRBD2. This CDR3 is 16 amino acids long. Losses at the gene ends were 5 bases for V and 4 bases for J; bases not matched to a gene: 5. Per the germline V gene, CDR1 is MDHEN and CDR2 is SYDVKM. The CDR3: CASSRGLAGPYNEQFF. The CDR3 DNA reads as TGTGCCAGCAGTCGGGGACTAGCGGGGCCTTACAATGAGCAGTTCTTC.

This clone was seen a single time. This chain uses TRBV30 with TRBJ1-2, with a weak D call TRBD1 (5 bases). Germline CDR1 is GTSNPN and CDR2 is SVGIG (reference sequence). The ends were cut back, 2 bases at V and 7 bases at J, with 20 bases in the middle. This CDR3 has 15 amino acids. Here the CDR3 reads CAWSLSLMGGSGYTF. The CDR3 nucleotides are TGTGCCTGGAGTCTCTCCCTGATGGGGGGATCTGGCTACACCTTC.

The chain employs TRBV9 and TRBJ2-3; TRBD2 matches 8 bases. CDR3 length: 15 amino acids. Trimming removed 5 bases from V and 6 bases from J; junction bases left unmatched: 11. Germline V gives CDR1 SGDLS, CDR2 YYNGEE. The CDR3 region has the DNA TGTGCCAGCAGACCACGGGGGGGGGCACAGGATACGCAGTATTTT. Translation gives CASRPRGGAQDTQYF.

This chain joins TRBV7-2 and TRBJ2-7; a weak D match, TRBD1 (6 bases). With 4 bases removed from V and 3 bases from J, the gap between germline ends came to 13 bases. Germline V gene sequence: CDR1 SGHTA, CDR2 FQGNSA. The CDR3 totals 14 residues. Here the CDR3 DNA reads TGTGCCAGCAGCTCGGCGACAGGAAACTACGAGCAGTACTTC. Encoded protein: CASSSATGNYEQYF.

This rearrangement joins TRBV5-1 to TRBJ2-1; TRBD1 agrees at 7 bases. Trimming took 4 bases from V and 3 from J; bases not matched to a gene: 7. CDR3 length: 15 amino acids. Germline V gene data show CDR1 as SGHRS and CDR2 as YFSETQ. DNA for the CDR3: TGCGCCAGCAGCCAAGGACAGGCTAACTACAATGAGCAGTTCTTC. The encoded protein is CASSQGQANYNEQFF.

The rearrangement links TRBV19 to TRBJ1-4; 7 nucleotides line up with TRBD1. The CDR3 contains 14 residues. V lost 6 bases, J lost 8 bases, and 9 bases stayed unmatched. Germline-derived CDR1 and CDR2 are LNHDA and SQIVND (reference sequence). The CDR3 DNA sequence: TGTGCCAGTAGCCCCACAGGGGCGCGGGAAAAACTGTTTTTT. Translation gives CASSPTGAREKLFF.

The gene calls are TRBV6-5 and TRBJ2-3, with D unclear. The CDR3 runs to 11 residues. Trimming cost V 6 bases and J 3 bases, with 4 bases left between them. Germline V lookup: CDR1 MNHEY, CDR2 SVGAGI. The CDR3: CASRLTDTQYF. The DNA for the CDR3 is TGTGCCAGCAGATTAACAGATACGCAGTATTTT.

The genes are TRBV9 and TRBJ1-5; 10 nucleotides match TRBD1. Germline CDR1 is SGDLS and CDR2 is YYNGEE. The CDR3 has 14 residues. The V gene end was trimmed by 4 bases and the J gene end by 5 bases; junction bases not matched to a gene: 3. The CDR3 DNA sequence: TGTGCCAGCAGCAACGGACAGGGGGATCAGCCCCAGCATTTT. It is translated as CASSNGQGDQPQHF.

The rearrangement uses TRBV5-1 and TRBJ2-3; TRBD1 aligns across 7 bases. Trimming took 0 bases from V and 5 from J; bases not matched to a gene: 9. The CDR3 is 16 residues long. CDR1 is SGHRS, CDR2 YFSETQ, per germline. CDR3 protein: CASSLVKGAGLDTQYF. The CDR3 DNA reads TGCGCCAGCAGCTTGGTTAAGGGGGCCGGTTTAGATACGCAGTATTTT. Drawing the rest from reference TRBV5-1 and TRBJ2-3, the complete variable domain is KAGVTQTPRYLIKTRGQQVTLSCSPISGHRSVSWYQQTPGQGLQFLFEYFSETQRNKGNFPGRFSGRQFSNSRSEMNVSTLELGDSALYLCASSLVKGAGLDTQYFGPGTRLTVL.

V is TRBV5-4 and J is TRBJ1-1; TRBD1 agrees at 12 bases. After removal of 4 bases from V and 1 base from J, the junction contained 2 bases not matched to a gene. The CDR3 spans 15 residues. CDR1 and CDR2 (germline): SGHNT, YYREEE (reference sequence). The CDR3 is CASSEGQGANTEAFF. CDR3 sequence (DNA): TGTGCCAGCAGCGAGGGACAGGGGGCGAACACTGAAGCTTTCTTT.

The rearrangement uses TRBV4-1 and TRBJ2-1; 8 nucleotides line up with TRBD2. CDR3 length: 19 residues. The germline V gene has CDR1 MGHRA and CDR2 YSYEKL. V shed 0 bases and J 0 bases; nucleotides not matched to a gene: 10. CDR3 sequence (DNA): TGCGCCAGCAGCCAAGATCGGGGGGGGGCCCCGAGCTCCTACAATGAGCAGTTCTTC. This gives the protein CASSQDRGGAPSSYNEQFF.

The chain joins TRBV6-5 to TRBJ1-1; D is uncertain. V dropped 4 bases and J dropped 3 bases, with 15 bases sitting between them. CDR1 and CDR2 from the germline V gene are MNHEY and SVGAGI. The CDR3 runs to 15 residues. CDR3 coding DNA: TGTGCCAGCAGTTCACACAGACGTTCTCACACTGAAGCTTTCTTT. Translating it yields CASSSHRRSHTEAFF.

The V gene is TRBV4-3, the J gene TRBJ2-5; TRBD1 might be the D (5 bases). The CDR3 is 16 residues long. V lost 0 bases and J lost 1, with 12 bases in between. Germline V lookup: CDR1 LGHNA, CDR2 YSLEER. The chain's CDR3 is CASSQDLWGSQETQYF. The CDR3 DNA follows: TGCGCCAGCAGCCAAGATTTGTGGGGCAGCCAAGAGACCCAGTACTTC.

V usage is TRBV5-1 and J usage is TRBJ2-7; D possibly corresponds to TRBD2 (5 bases). The CDR3 extends over 13 amino acids. Germline values: CDR1 SGHRS, CDR2 YFSETQ. Trimming took 0 bases from V and 4 from J, leaving 8 bases between them. CDR3 in DNA: TGCGCCAGCAGCTTGGTTCGGGGTTACGAGCAGTACTTC. Protein product: CASSLVRGYEQYF.

The chain links TRBV18 to TRBJ2-7; tentative D call: TRBD1 (5 bases). This CDR3 region has 12 residues. The germline CDR1 and CDR2 sequences are KGHSH and LQKENI. Trimming cost V 5 bases and J 3 bases, with 8 bases left between them. CDR3 sequence reads: CASSETVYEQYF. In nucleotides, the CDR3 is TGTGCCAGCTCAGAGACAGTCTACGAGCAGTACTTC.

V usage is TRBV2 and J usage is TRBJ2-3, with D uncertain. CDR1 is SNHLY, CDR2 FYNNEI, per germline. There are 17 residues in the CDR3. V was trimmed by 4 bases and J by 0 bases, leaving 17 bases between them. The CDR3 bases are TGTGCCAGCAGTGTAAATTCCGGCGGCTCTAGCACAGATACGCAGTATTTT. Translation: CASSVNSGGSSTDTQYF.